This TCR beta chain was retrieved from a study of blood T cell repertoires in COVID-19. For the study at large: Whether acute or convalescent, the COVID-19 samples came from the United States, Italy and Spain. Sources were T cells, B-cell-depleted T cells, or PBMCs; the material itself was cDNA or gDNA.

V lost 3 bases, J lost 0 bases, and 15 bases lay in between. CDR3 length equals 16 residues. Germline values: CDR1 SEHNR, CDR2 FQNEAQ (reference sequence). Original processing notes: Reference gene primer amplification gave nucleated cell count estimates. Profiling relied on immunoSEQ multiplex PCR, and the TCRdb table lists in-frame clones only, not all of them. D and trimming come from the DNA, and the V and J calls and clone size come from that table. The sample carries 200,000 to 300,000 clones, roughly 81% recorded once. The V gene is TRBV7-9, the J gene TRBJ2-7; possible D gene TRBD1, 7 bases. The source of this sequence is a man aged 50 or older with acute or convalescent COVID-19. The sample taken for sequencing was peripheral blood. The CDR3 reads CASSLSGGTGSYEQYF. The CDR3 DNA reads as TGTGCCAGCAGCTTGTCAGGGGGGACCGGCTCCTACGAGCAGTACTTC.